This T cell receptor (beta chain) was sequenced in a study of blood T cell repertoires in COVID-19. At the level of the study: Material from acute and convalescent COVID-19 was sourced from the United States, Italy and Spain. T cells, B-cell-depleted T cells, or PBMCs provided the cDNA or gDNA that served as material.

The CDR3 is 14 amino acids. CDR1 and CDR2 from the germline V gene are GTSNPN and SVGIG (reference sequence). V trimming: 2 bases; J trimming: 0 bases; junction bases outside the gene matches: 0. As handled by the study authors: Cell counts per sample came from amplifying reference gene primers. The method was immunoSEQ multiplex PCR; TCRdb's version includes in-frame clones alone and lacks a portion of them. Clonal size and the V and J genes are those of that table, whereas D and trimming came from the DNA. Of some 250,000 clones in the sample, about four fifths are singletons; the top ten hold 3.1%.

The sample comprised peripheral blood. The sequence was collected from a woman aged 18-29 years with acute or convalescent COVID-19. The chain links TRBV30 to TRBJ1-3, with 8 bases identical to TRBD1. In nucleotides, the CDR3 is TGTGCCTGGAGTACAGGGGGCTCTGGAAACACCATATATTTT. It is translated as CAWSTGGSGNTIYF.